The T cell receptor (beta chain) described here comes from a study of CD8+ T cells in alopecia areata. Turning to the study itself: Treated individuals took tofacitinib by mouth, 5 to 10 mg twice daily. Overall study findings and caveats: Scalp sequencing also captures normal skin's resident alphabeta T cells. Clonality exceeded that of normal scalp in lesional scalp, most notably in alopecia totalis/universalis.

Germline assignment: CDR1 SNHLY and CDR2 FYNNEI. This CDR3 is 16 amino acids long. Trimming shortened V by 6 bases and J by 0 bases, and 15 bases separated the two germline ends. Researchers took lesional scalp punch biopsies and peripheral blood from people who were alopecia areata patients. Concerning this clone: What it binds is not known.

RNA, once extracted, was reverse transcribed into cDNA for use as the sequencing template. Sequencing was performed with immunoSEQ multiplex PCR; in TCRdb, only in-frame clones are kept and a portion is missing. The table includes approximately 180,000 clones, 67% detected once. Sample: CD8+ T cells sorted from blood, taken at week 0. This chain joins TRBV2 and TRBJ2-1, with D possibly being TRBD1 (6 bases). This TCR came from a human donor with alopecia areata. The CDR3 spells CASSHLTGSSYNEQFF. CDR3 bases: TGTGCCAGCAGCCATTTGACAGGATCCTCCTACAATGAGCAGTTCTTC.